The 11 T cell receptor beta chains given below trace back to one sample, sequenced in a study of T cells in localized non-small cell lung cancer. Measured with immunoSEQ multiplex PCR; TCRdb has only the in-frame clones, and not every one. Of about 6,800 clones detected, 45% to 55% appear once; the ten largest clones hold 3% to 4.5%. This material consisted of lymph node tissue, taken before any cancer treatment. The receptor source for this set is a man aged 40 to 70 with stage I lung adenocarcinoma.

This clone was found a few times. The chain uses TRBV6-8 and TRBJ2-5; TRBD1 matches 9 bases. The CDR3 covers 15 residues. J gave up 4 bases and V 6 bases, and 9 bases lay outside the gene matches. Germline values: CDR1 MNHGY, CDR2 SAAAGT. CDR3 amino acids: CASSSGQGGGETQYF. CDR3 DNA sequence: TGTGCCAGCAGCTCGGGACAGGGTGGAGGAGAGACCCAGTACTTC.

Concerning this clone: Read sequence stops 1 residue before the CDR3 end, and the germline J gene provides the missing end. The chain carries TRBV10-3 and TRBJ2-5; D remains ambiguous. CDR1 is ENHRY, CDR2 SYGVKD, per germline. Trimming pared 2 bases from V and 3 bases from J, leaving 7 bases between. The CDR3 covers 13 residues. The sequenced part of the CDR3 DNA is TGTGCCATCAGTGAGGGGCTCAAAGAGACCCAGTAC. Translation gives CAISEGLKETQY. The entire CDR3 is CAISEGLKETQYF.

V usage is TRBV2 and J usage is TRBJ1-6; TRBD1 might be the D (5 bases). Per germline, CDR1 SNHLY and CDR2 FYNNEI. CDR3 length: 13 residues. Between the trimmed V and J ends, which lost 7 bases and 9 bases, there was a span of 13 bases. This CDR3 reads CASTGTVSSPLHF. In DNA, the CDR3 is TGTGCCAGCACCGGGACGGTTAGTTCACCCCTCCACTTT.

The chain links TRBV10-2 to TRBJ2-2; 8 nucleotides agree with TRBD2. Trimming took 4 bases from V and 2 from J; bases not matched to a gene: 9. Looked up from germline, CDR1 is WSHSY and CDR2 is SAAADI. The length of the CDR3 is 17 residues. Written as DNA, the CDR3 is TGCGCCAGCAGTGGGGCCAAACTAGCGGCAAACACCGGGGAGCTGTTTTTT. This sequence encodes CASSGAKLAANTGELFF.

This clone turned up a few times. V is TRBV15 and J is TRBJ2-2; TRBD2 aligns across 10 bases. In germline, CDR1 is LNHNV, CDR2 YYDKDF (reference sequence). The CDR3 covers 16 residues. J lost 5 bases, V lost 9 bases, and 12 bases had no gene match. DNA for the CDR3: TGTGCCACGGCGGGAAGCGGGGGGGCGGAGACCGGGGAGCTGTTTTTT. Its translation is CATAGSGGAETGELFF.

This clone has a handful of counts. The chain recombines TRBV11-3 with TRBJ1-2; 10 positions agree with TRBD1. The CDR3 has 15 residues. With 3 bases clipped from V and 4 bases from J, the junction kept 5 bases outside the gene matches. Per germline, CDR1 SGHNT and CDR2 YENEEA. CDR3 DNA sequence: TGTGCCAGCAGCTTCGGACAGGGGGTAGGCTATGGCTACACCTTC. It is translated as CASSFGQGVGYGYTF.

This clone showed up just a few times. The chain is built from TRBV28 and TRBJ1-5; D possibly corresponds to TRBD1 (6 bases). The V and J ends lost 6 bases and 6 bases respectively, with 18 bases between them. Germline V CDR1 and CDR2: MDHEN, SYDVKM. This CDR3 comprises 15 residues. The CDR3 region is CASRPTTGSSQPQHF. CDR3 nucleotide sequence: TGTGCCAGCAGACCTACAACAGGGTCAAGTCAGCCCCAGCATTTT.

The chain links TRBV15 to TRBJ2-3; weak D call: TRBD2 (6 bases). CDR1 and CDR2 (germline): LNHNV, YYDKDF (reference sequence). The V gene lost 1 base and the J gene lost 3 bases, with 17 bases spanning the gap. The CDR3 contains 17 residues. The CDR3 loop is CATSRGAGSIGTDTQYF. DNA for the CDR3: TGTGCCACCAGCAGAGGGGCGGGGTCCATTGGGACAGATACGCAGTATTTT. The full variable domain, its missing parts supplied by reference TRBV15 and TRBJ2-3, is DAMVIQNPRYQVTQFGKPVTLSCSQTLNHNVMYWYQQKSSQAPKLLFHYYDKDFNNEADTPDNFQSRRPNTSFCFLDIRSPGLGDTAMYLCATSRGAGSIGTDTQYFGPGTRLTVL.

The CDR3 sequence: CASSPRGGVLGTDTQYF. As DNA, the CDR3 is TGTGCCAGCAGCCCCCGGGGTGGGGTACTTGGCACAGATACGCAGTATTTT. The chain is built from TRBV14 and TRBJ2-3, with D perhaps matching TRBD2 (5 bases). CDR1 and CDR2 from the germline V gene are SGHDN and FVKESK. CDR3 length equals 17 residues. V lost 4 bases, J lost 1 base, and 18 bases lay in between.

The rearrangement links TRBV18 to TRBJ1-4; D uncertain. The V and J ends lost 3 bases and 0 bases respectively, with 5 bases between them. CDR3 size: 14 residues. The germline V gene encodes CDR1 KGHSH and CDR2 LQKENI. DNA of the CDR3: TGTGCCAGCTCACCCTACGCAACTAATGAAAAACTGTTTTTT. Translation gives CASSPYATNEKLFF.

CDR3 nucleotide sequence: TGTGCCAGCAGTTCCCCAGGGGGGGTGAACACTGAAGCTTTCTTT. It is translated as CASSSPGGVNTEAFF. This chain connects TRBV28 to TRBJ1-1; 7 bases align to TRBD1. CDR1 and CDR2 from the germline V gene are MDHEN and SYDVKM. This CDR3 region has 15 residues. Trimming removed 4 bases from V and 0 bases from J; junction bases left unmatched: 5.